A selection of T cell receptor beta chains follows, all from one sample in a study of cytomegalovirus exposure and HLA in healthy donors. Clones were sequenced by immunoSEQ multiplex PCR, and TCRdb holds only the in-frame ones, with some missing. The sample includes about 160,000 clones, 80% to 85% seen only once; the top ten take about 0.4%. The sequenced sample was PBMCs. The receptor source for this set is a boy between 2 and 10 years old in good health and CMV-seronegative. Both conserved end residues are part of each CDR3. The order of the fields is D gene, clone size, V gene, J gene, CDR3 protein, CDR3 DNA. The D gene is left open where the match is weak. Part of the rows lack a size; the others show once, few, many or a class for expanded clones.

.	.	TRBV6-1	TRBJ1-5	CASSEQRGNQPQHF	TGTGCCAGCAGTGAGCAACGCGGCAATCAGCCCCAGCATTTT
.	.	TRBV4-1	TRBJ2-1	CASSQETAKSSYNEQFF	TGCGCCAGCAGCCAAGAGACAGCTAAGAGCTCCTACAATGAGCAGTTCTTC
TRBD1	.	TRBV27	TRBJ1-6	CASSKPGHGDRNNSPLHF	TGTGCCAGCAGTAAACCCGGTCATGGGGACAGAAATAATTCACCCCTCCACTTT
TRBD2	.	TRBV28	TRBJ2-7	CASSPGRGGRQYF	TGTGCCAGCAGTCCGGGACGGGGGGGGAGGCAGTACTTC
.	.	TRBV28	TRBJ2-1	CASSYDSVAVYYNEQFF	TGTGCCAGCAGTTACGACTCAGTAGCGGTTTACTACAATGAGCAGTTCTTC
.	.	TRBV10-3	TRBJ2-7	CAISESPSGEQYF	TGTGCCATCAGTGAGTCCCCCAGCGGCGAGCAGTACTTC
TRBD2	.	TRBV5-6	TRBJ2-5	CASSLSASGRALETQYF	TGTGCCAGCAGCTTGTCGGCTAGCGGGAGGGCCTTAGAGACCCAGTACTTC
TRBD1	.	TRBV27	TRBJ2-5	CASSRQGARETQYF	TGTGCCAGCAGTCGTCAGGGGGCGAGGGAGACCCAGTACTTC
.	.	TRBV27	TRBJ2-7	CASARLRAAEQYF	TGTGCCAGCGCGCGACTACGGGCCGCTGAGCAGTACTTC
TRBD2	.	TRBV14	TRBJ2-3	CASSHTSGRSTDTQYF	TGTGCCAGCAGCCATACTAGCGGGAGAAGCACAGATACGCAGTATTTT
.	.	TRBV6-5	TRBJ1-2	CASSATGNYGYTF	TGTGCCAGCAGTGCAACAGGGAACTATGGCTACACCTTC
.	.	TRBV11-2	TRBJ1-3	CASSTRGGSSGNTIYF	TGTGCCAGCAGCACCCGGGGAGGCAGCTCTGGAAACACCATATATTTT
TRBD1	.	TRBV5-1	TRBJ2-1	CASSLGDRVKGNEQFF	TGCGCCAGCAGCTTGGGGGACAGGGTAAAAGGGAATGAGCAGTTCTTC
TRBD2	.	TRBV9	TRBJ2-5	CASSVDTGGRTQYF	TGTGCCAGCAGCGTAGATACGGGAGGCCGGACCCAGTACTTC
TRBD2	.	TRBV2	TRBJ2-5	CASSDLGLAGGETQYF	TGTGCCAGCAGTGATCTCGGACTAGCGGGAGGTGAGACCCAGTACTTC
TRBD1	.	TRBV2	TRBJ2-3	CASSEEWDRGIDTQYF	TGTGCCAGCAGTGAAGAATGGGACAGGGGTATAGATACGCAGTATTTT
TRBD1	few	TRBV2	TRBJ2-6	CASSRQGASGANVLTF	TGTGCCAGCAGTAGACAGGGGGCCTCTGGGGCCAACGTCCTGACTTTC